This T cell receptor (beta chain) stems from a study of CD8+CD57+ T cells in acquired aplastic anemia. Study details: Where healthy donors were concerned, CD4+ cells averaged around 9.9 million reads.

Study-wide results and limits: Levels of CD8+ Simpson's diversity were not significantly distinct in patients versus controls.

The V gene lost 6 bases and the J gene lost 6 bases, with 17 bases spanning the gap. The CDR3 is 14 residues long. Germline CDR1 reads LNHDA; CDR2 reads SQIVND (reference sequence). For this clonotype: Its matching antigen is unknown.

Genomic DNA provided the template from which TCR beta VDJ and CDR3 profiles were obtained. TCRdb reprocessed the reads via MiXCR and lists one record per CDR3 protein. The sample records 55,000 to 80,000 distinct CDR3 sequences, around half being singletons. The rearrangement uses TRBV19 and TRBJ1-1; D gene uncertain. Sequencing input: sorted CD4+, CD8+, or CD8+CD57+ T cells (not recorded which) from PBMCs. This clonotype was sampled from a human donor in good health, serving as a control. The CDR3: CASSRRPNAPEAFF. The DNA for the CDR3 is TGTGCCAGTAGCCGTAGACCCAACGCCCCTGAAGCTTTCTTT.